This T cell receptor (beta chain) came from a study of shared clonotypes between healthy human individuals. The naive CD8 population came from CD45RO-negative cells selected for CCR7, without terminally differentiated effector memory CD45RA+ cells. A roughly 200 ng quantity of DNA, 29,000 or so T cell genomes, went into the sorted-subset replicate PCRs. Sequencing was performed with immunoSEQ multiplex PCR; in TCRdb, only in-frame clones are kept and a portion is missing. The sample has some 2,100,000 clones, approximately 94% seen once. Notes on the study in general: All-four-donor shared clonotypes had higher generation probabilities than non-shared clonotypes did. The authors expected sequencing depth to affect clonotype sharing among donors.

The CDR3 length is 15 residues. Trimming at V came to 3 bases and at J to 1 base, leaving 2 bases not matched to a gene. The germline V gene has CDR1 SGDLS and CDR2 YYNGEE. With regard to this clone: Its target is unknown.

The material sequenced was naive CD8+ T cells from PBMCs. The receptor was derived from a man between 18 and 35 years old in good health. Some clones in this sample may be carry-over from other donors' samples. The gene calls are TRBV9 and TRBJ2-2, with 8 bases matching TRBD1. The CDR3 DNA reads as TGTGCCAGCAGCGCGACAGGGGAGAACACCGGGGAGCTGTTTTTT. This translates into CASSATGENTGELFF.